What follows is one T cell receptor (beta chain) and its context. Its antigen is still unknown. CDR3 length: 15 residues. Trimming cost V 0 bases and J 5 bases, with 11 bases left between them. CDR1 is MNHEY, CDR2 SVGAGI, per germline. This sample is part of a study of lymphopenia after photon versus proton radiotherapy. Study-level points and caveats: Authors raise, but do not show, better survival with proton therapy. In patients who died, overall survival fell as post-nadir TCR diversity dropped more. After the lymphocyte nadir, photon-treated repertoires showed oligoclonal expansion, especially of CD8+ Temra cells. Photon-treated patients lost naive T cells and TCR diversity; proton-treated stayed stable.

Method: immunoSEQ multiplex PCR; TCRdb's copy keeps in-frame clones and lacks some. The sample shows some 33,000 clones, 85% to 90% of them seen only once. The receptor's source is a woman aged 50 to 60 with pancreatic cancer. Sequences were derived from peripheral blood, sampled from a patient treated with photon-based radiotherapy. J is TRBJ1-5 and V is TRBV6-5; D is perhaps TRBD1 (6 bases). CDR3 sequence: CASSYSGQLDQPQHF. The CDR3 DNA follows: TGTGCCAGCAGTTACTCAGGACAGCTAGATCAGCCCCAGCATTTT.